The rows below give T cell receptor beta chains drawn from one sample of a study of T cell changes during pregnancy in multiple sclerosis. Profiling relied on immunoSEQ multiplex PCR, and the TCRdb table lists in-frame clones only, not all of them. The data contain 45,000 to 50,000 clones, almost 95% of them singletons. The source was CD8+ T cells from peripheral blood mononuclear cells, collected in the first trimester of pregnancy. The receptors come from a female donor with multiple sclerosis, enrolled in a pregnancy study. Each CDR3 is given with its conserved first and last residue. A D gene is named only where the DNA matches it firmly. Expanded clones are given a class, and other clones once, few, many or no size at all.

v_gene	abundance	d_gene	j_gene	CDR3aa	CDR3nt
TRBV4-1	-	-	TRBJ2-1	CASSPYWGDNNEQFF	TGCGCCAGCAGCCCTTACTGGGGGGATAACAATGAGCAGTTCTTC
TRBV7-3	-	TRBD2	TRBJ2-2	CASSSKGGGNTGELFF	TGTGCCAGCAGTTCCAAAGGCGGGGGTAACACCGGGGAGCTGTTTTTT
TRBV4-2	-	-	TRBJ1-4	CASSQEQTNEKLFF	TGTGCCAGCAGCCAAGAACAGACTAATGAAAAACTGTTTTTT
TRBV30	-	-	TRBJ1-4	CAWRETRRANEKLFF	TGTGCCTGGAGAGAGACCAGACGGGCTAATGAAAAACTGTTTTTT
TRBV9	-	TRBD1	TRBJ2-7	CASSGEGDSLSF	TGTGCCAGCAGCGGTGAGGGGGACAGTCTATCCTTC
TRBV2	once	-	TRBJ2-7	CASTGLLPGEQYF	TGTGCCAGCACAGGATTGCTTCCTGGCGAGCAGTACTTC
TRBV13	-	-	TRBJ2-3	CASSPRTRTTDTQYF	TGTGCCAGCAGCCCCCGGACTCGTACCACAGATACGCAGTATTTT
TRBV27	-	-	TRBJ2-7	CASTIDGASYEQYF	TGTGCCAGCACTATCGACGGAGCCTCCTACGAGCAGTACTTC
TRBV27	-	-	TRBJ2-1	CASSFGQGRGYNEQFF	TGTGCCAGCAGTTTCGGGCAGGGTAGGGGCTACAATGAGCAGTTCTTC
TRBV19	-	-	TRBJ1-4	CASSITPNPEKLFF	TGTGCCAGTAGTATAACACCGAACCCCGAAAAACTGTTTTTT
TRBV9	once	TRBD1	TRBJ2-5	CASSVRGQGSGETQYF	TGTGCCAGCAGCGTAAGGGGGCAGGGGTCGGGAGAGACCCAGTACTTC
TRBV7-9	-	-	TRBJ2-3	CASSPIGAGLGTDTQYF	TGTGCCAGCAGCCCCATTGGCGCGGGGTTGGGAACAGATACGCAGTATTTT
TRBV2	-	TRBD1	TRBJ2-2	CAGRGQGSGELFF	TGTGCCGGTCGGGGACAGGGTTCCGGGGAGCTGTTTTTT
TRBV11-1	-	-	TRBJ2-7	CASSPDSYEQYF	TGTGCCAGCAGCCCGGACTCTTACGAGCAGTACTTC
TRBV2	-	-	TRBJ2-7	CASKSETGTSYEQYF	TGTGCCAGCAAGTCAGAAACAGGTACCTCCTACGAGCAGTACTTC
TRBV25-1	-	-	TRBJ2-2	CASRVSTGELFF	TGTGCCAGCCGTGTTAGCACCGGGGAGCTGTTTTTT